This entry features one T cell receptor (beta chain) sequence. The record originates from a study of blood T cell repertoires in COVID-19. Whole-study context: The samples span acute and convalescent COVID-19 from the United States, Italy and Spain.

The method was immunoSEQ multiplex PCR; TCRdb's version includes in-frame clones alone and lacks a portion of them. The sample includes about 320,000 clones, 75% to 90% of them seen just once. Exposed participants came across a COVID-19 case within 2 weeks before study entry. Source material: PBMCs or T cells enriched from blood (not recorded which). This clonotype originated in a young woman who had been exposed to COVID-19.

This CDR3 is CASSPSGGAEAFF. In nucleotides, the CDR3 is TGTGCCAGCAGTCCCTCAGGGGGTGCTGAAGCTTTCTTT. This chain links TRBV28 with TRBJ1-1; TRBD1 matches at 7 bases. The CDR3 is made up of 13 amino acids. With V trimmed by 5 bases and J by 6 bases, 6 bases remained unmatched. Germline assignment: CDR1 MDHEN and CDR2 SYDVKM.